Following are 27 T cell receptor beta chains from one sample sequenced in a study of cytomegalovirus exposure and HLA in healthy donors. In the PCR, 60 Vbeta and 13 Jbeta primers were used. Profiled with immunoSEQ multiplex PCR; TCRdb holds only in-frame clones, not every one. The data show some 150,000 clones, with roughly 76% seen just once and around an eighth held by the top ten. The sequencing input was PBMCs. Source of these receptors: a human donor in good health.

The V gene is TRBV4-1, the J gene TRBJ2-7, with D possibly being TRBD2 (5 bases). The CDR3 extends over 15 amino acids. Trimming stripped 2 bases from V and 2 bases from J, with 13 bases between. Germline values: CDR1 MGHRA, CDR2 YSYEKL. DNA for the CDR3: TGCGCCAGCAGCCAACTCCTACTAGGGACCTACGAGCAGTACTTC. Protein sequence: CASSQLLLGTYEQYF.

The chain carries TRBV27 and TRBJ1-1, with D perhaps TRBD1 (6 bases). Germline CDR1 is MNHEY and CDR2 is SMNVEV (reference sequence). V lost 5 bases, J lost 5 bases, and 12 bases lay in between. The CDR3 runs to 13 residues. CDR3 nucleotide sequence: TGTGCCAGCAGTGATACAGGGTGGACTGAAGCTTTCTTT. This encodes CASSDTGWTEAFF.

V usage is TRBV6-5 and J usage is TRBJ2-1, with TRBD2 as a possible D gene (6 bases). Trimming removed 5 bases at V and 4 bases at J, with 15 bases between. Per germline, CDR1 MNHEY and CDR2 SVGAGI. This CDR3 spans 15 amino acids. Here the CDR3 reads CASSPPGLGYNEQFF. Here the CDR3 DNA reads TGTGCCAGCAGTCCCCCGGGACTGGGATACAATGAGCAGTTCTTC.

This clone was picked up one time. The J gene is TRBJ2-7, the V gene TRBV10-3; 13 bases are shared with TRBD2. This CDR3 is 16 amino acids long. In germline, CDR1 is ENHRY, CDR2 SYGVKD. J was trimmed by 1 base and V by 2 bases; bases with no gene match: 2. This CDR3 is CAISETTSGGSYEQYF. In DNA, the CDR3 is TGTGCCATCAGTGAGACGACTAGCGGGGGGTCCTACGAGCAGTACTTC.

This clone was observed a few times. The V gene is TRBV9, the J gene TRBJ1-2, with D hard to call. V was shortened by 0 bases and J by 13 bases, with 10 bases between the two germline ends. CDR3 size: 11 residues. Germline CDR1 SGDLS, CDR2 YYNGEE. CDR3 bases: TGTGCCAGCAGCGTAGGAGTCACTGGCACCTTC. Residues: CASSVGVTGTF.

In this sample, this clone turned up a few times. The chain combines TRBV9 with TRBJ1-4; 8 bases are a match to TRBD1. J lost 4 bases, V lost 2 bases, and 4 bases had no gene match. The germline gives CDR1 SGDLS, CDR2 YYNGEE. The CDR3 length is 15 residues. The CDR3, as DNA: TGTGCCAGCAGCGTGGGGGGACAGGATAATGAAAAACTGTTTTTT. Translation: CASSVGGQDNEKLFF.

This sequence joins TRBV7-2 and TRBJ1-5, with D perhaps TRBD1 (5 bases). The CDR3 covers 14 residues. Deletions cut 1 base from V and 3 bases from J, with 7 bases between. Germline-derived CDR1 and CDR2 are SGHTA and FQGNSA. CDR3 bases: TGTGCCAGCAGCTTAGAGGGGTTCAATCAGCCCCAGCATTTT. Translated, it gives CASSLEGFNQPQHF.

This chain links TRBV5-1 with TRBJ1-2, with no clear D. CDR1 and CDR2 (germline): SGHRS, YFSETQ. The ends were cut back, 2 bases at V and 6 bases at J, with 23 bases in the middle. This CDR3 is 17 amino acids long. CDR3: CASSFGGLLREPHGYTF. CDR3 DNA: TGCGCCAGCAGCTTTGGCGGACTTCTCCGGGAGCCCCATGGCTACACCTTC.

V gene TRBV5-4 combines with J gene TRBJ1-2; D ambiguous. Trimming stripped 3 bases from V and 4 bases from J, with 7 bases between. CDR1 is SGHNT, CDR2 YYREEE, per germline (reference sequence). This CDR3 contains 12 residues. The chain's CDR3 is CASSSWSYGYTF. The CDR3 coding sequence is TGTGCCAGCAGCTCGTGGAGCTATGGCTACACCTTC.

The chain joins TRBV6-5 to TRBJ1-1, with D tentatively TRBD1 (5 bases). The CDR3 runs to 13 residues. Looked up from germline, CDR1 is MNHEY and CDR2 is SVGAGI. Trimming removed 6 bases from V and 0 bases from J, with 8 bases in between. DNA of the CDR3: TGTGCCAGCAGAAGGGGTATGAACACTGAAGCTTTCTTT. Encoded protein: CASRRGMNTEAFF.

The CDR3 nucleotides read TGTGCCAGCAGTCCCTCGGGGGCAACTAATGAAAAACTGTTTTTT. Its translation: CASSPSGATNEKLFF. The V gene is TRBV9, the J gene TRBJ1-4, with D perhaps TRBD1 (5 bases). The CDR3 consists of 15 residues. V was clipped by 5 bases and J by 0 bases, with 11 bases between them. From germline, CDR1 is SGDLS and CDR2 YYNGEE.

This clone was found once. The rearrangement links TRBV14 to TRBJ2-1; the D is unclear. CDR1 is SGHDN, CDR2 FVKESK, per germline. CDR3 length: 14 amino acids. Trimming shortened V by 4 bases and J by 9 bases, and 16 bases separated the two germline ends. The CDR3 is CASSPEPGFGEQFF. The CDR3 DNA reads as TGTGCCAGCAGCCCAGAGCCAGGTTTTGGTGAGCAGTTCTTC.

The V gene is TRBV19, the J gene TRBJ2-1; TRBD2 matches at 7 bases. CDR3 length: 14 amino acids. Trimming took 8 bases from V and 0 from J; bases not matched to a gene: 4. Germline lookup yields CDR1 LNHDA and CDR2 SQIVND (reference sequence). The CDR3, as DNA: TGTGCCAGTCTCGGGGGGAGCTCCTACAATGAGCAGTTCTTC. Its translation is CASLGGSSYNEQFF.

The CDR3 DNA is TGCGCCAGCAGCCTATCTGGACTGCCTCGCGACACCGGGGAGCTGTTTTTT. Translating it yields CASSLSGLPRDTGELFF. J is TRBJ2-2 and V is TRBV4-1; D is possibly TRBD2 (5 bases). Trimming removed 4 bases from V and 3 bases from J, with 18 bases in between. The CDR3 loop spans 17 amino acids. Germline CDR1 reads MGHRA; CDR2 reads YSYEKL.

The chain uses TRBV7-3 and TRBJ1-1; TRBD1 is a possible D gene (6 bases). This CDR3 spans 15 amino acids. CDR1 SGHTA and CDR2 FQGTGA come from the germline V gene. Trimming shortened V by 5 bases and J by 0 bases, and 13 bases separated the two germline ends. CDR3 in amino acids: CASSPNRDVNTEAFF. CDR3 sequence (DNA): TGTGCCAGCAGCCCCAACAGGGACGTGAACACTGAAGCTTTCTTT.

V is TRBV19 and J is TRBJ1-5, with D possibly TRBD1 on 6 matching bases. Trimming cost V 8 bases and J 2 bases, with 13 bases left between them. CDR3 length: 14 residues. Germline CDR1 LNHDA, CDR2 SQIVND (reference sequence). In DNA, the CDR3 is TGTGCCAGTTCCCAGGGGCAGGGCAATCAGCCCCAGCATTTT. This encodes CASSQGQGNQPQHF.

The chain uses TRBV6-1 and TRBJ2-7; 14 nucleotides align to TRBD2. In germline, CDR1 is MNHNS, CDR2 SASEGT. V was pared by 1 base and J by 7 bases, with 6 bases of the junction left unmatched. This CDR3 is 16 amino acids long. The CDR3 DNA is TGTGCCAGCAGTGAAGGGACTAGCGGGGGGTTTTATGAGCAGTACTTC. Translating gives CASSEGTSGGFYEQYF.

The chain uses TRBV10-3 and TRBJ2-7, with D unclear. The CDR3 has 13 residues. Germline V gene lookup returns CDR1 ENHRY and CDR2 SYGVKD. V lost 0 bases to trimming and J lost 3 bases, with 6 bases between them. As DNA, the CDR3 is TGTGCCATCAGTGAGTCATCCAGCTACGAGCAGTACTTC. It encodes CAISESSSYEQYF.

This clone was picked up one time. This chain joins TRBV11-2 and TRBJ2-7, with TRBD1 identical over 8 bases. CDR3 length: 13 residues. Germline trimming cut 5 bases from V and 4 bases from J; bases unmatched to any gene: 4. Looked up from germline, CDR1 is SGHAT and CDR2 is FQNNGV. Written as DNA, the CDR3 is TGTGCCAGCAGCGCAGGGGGCCTGTACGAGCAGTACTTC. It specifies CASSAGGLYEQYF.

The chain links TRBV9 to TRBJ2-5, with TRBD2 matching over 9 bases. Per germline, CDR1 SGDLS and CDR2 YYNGEE. V was clipped by 3 bases and J by 5 bases; unmatched bases: 8. This CDR3 region has 15 residues. CDR3 protein: CASSGVGLASETQYF. The DNA of the CDR3 is TGTGCCAGCAGCGGAGTGGGACTAGCTTCGGAGACCCAGTACTTC.

The chain couples TRBV2 to TRBJ2-1; the D gene is possibly TRBD1 (6 bases). With 7 bases removed from V and 0 bases from J, the gap between germline ends came to 13 bases. CDR1 SNHLY and CDR2 FYNNEI come from the germline V gene. This CDR3 is built from 15 residues. CDR3 bases: TGTGCCAGCACTACCACAGGGAGCTCCTACAATGAGCAGTTCTTC. It is translated as CASTTTGSSYNEQFF.

A word on this clone: Additional DNA sequences in this sample encode the identical CDR3. V gene TRBV29-1 combines with J gene TRBJ2-2; 10 bases fit TRBD2. Germline V gene lookup returns CDR1 SQVTM and CDR2 ANQGSEA. V was clipped by 1 base and J by 2 bases; unmatched bases: 16. This CDR3 has 20 residues. CDR3 DNA sequence: TGCAGCGTTGAAGTCGCTCAGGGGGTAGCGGGGGGCCGTAACACCGGGGAGCTGTTTTTT. Translating it yields CSVEVAQGVAGGRNTGELFF.

The chain combines TRBV9 with TRBJ1-4; D possibly corresponds to TRBD1 (5 bases). This CDR3 is 15 amino acids long. In germline, CDR1 is SGDLS, CDR2 YYNGEE. Trimming cost V 4 bases and J 5 bases, with 15 bases left between them. As DNA, the CDR3 is TGTGCCAGCAGCCCCACAGGCACAATAAATGAAAAACTGTTTTTT. Amino acids: CASSPTGTINEKLFF.

The chain carries TRBV28 and TRBJ1-1; the D gene is possibly TRBD1 (6 bases). Germline values: CDR1 MDHEN, CDR2 SYDVKM. The CDR3 consists of 14 residues. Trimming shortened V by 8 bases and J by 8 bases, and 21 bases separated the two germline ends. CDR3 residues: CASFKKLGGSEAFF. As DNA, the CDR3 is TGTGCCAGCTTCAAGAAGTTAGGGGGATCGGAAGCTTTCTTT.

The chain carries TRBV4-1 and TRBJ2-6; no clear D gene. Per germline, CDR1 MGHRA and CDR2 YSYEKL. The CDR3 totals 18 residues. V gave up 3 bases and J gave up 0 bases, with 15 bases separating them. The CDR3, as DNA: TGCGCCAGCAGCCACAATTCCAGGCCCTACTCTGGGGCCAACGTCCTGACTTTC. It codes for CASSHNSRPYSGANVLTF.

This chain joins TRBV2 and TRBJ2-1; 9 nucleotides match TRBD2. The V and J ends lost 2 bases and 3 bases, in that order; junction bases with no gene match: 5. CDR3 length: 16 amino acids. Germline loops: CDR1 SNHLY, CDR2 FYNNEI. CDR3 region: CASSERSSGVYNEQFF. The DNA of the CDR3 is TGTGCCAGCAGTGAACGCTCTAGCGGGGTCTACAATGAGCAGTTCTTC. Full variable domain (rest looked up from reference TRBV2 and TRBJ2-1): EPEVTQTPSHQVTQMGQEVILRCVPISNHLYFYWYRQILGQKVEFLVSFYNNEISEKSEIFDDQFSVERPDGSNFTLKIRSTKLEDSAMYFCASSERSSGVYNEQFFGPGTRLTVL.

This clone has only one observation. This sequence joins TRBV7-6 and TRBJ1-6; 9 bases agree with TRBD1. Germline lookup yields CDR1 SGHVS and CDR2 FNYEAQ. V lost 1 base, J lost 6 bases, and 4 bases stayed unmatched. The CDR3 covers 16 residues. In DNA form, the CDR3 reads TGTGCCAGCAGCTTAGATGGGGACAGGGCTAATTCACCCCTCCACTTT. Amino acid sequence: CASSLDGDRANSPLHF.